This entry features one T cell receptor (beta chain) sequence. Its recognized antigen is unknown. With a much larger clone just one base away, this may be a read error. For repertoire sequencing, the TCR beta CDR3 regions were amplified from RNA transcripts. The first round was an RT-PCR using HTBI primers with the Qiagen OneStep RT-PCR kit, and this first round was followed by a second-round multiplex PCR, then size selection and purification. Libraries were sequenced on an Illumina HiSeq2000 using paired-end 100 bp reads. The original methods were these. SOAPnuke was used for read processing, and reads with adapters, uncalled bases, a mean Phred below 15, or no exact constant-primer or identifier match were discarded. High-quality paired reads were merged with COPE v1.2.5. Each unique nucleotide sequence was treated as a clonotype, and MiTCR v1.1 was used to align the clonotypes to the IMGT TRB V, D and J references. The analysis was limited to V-J combinations with a frequency above 0.0001, which together covered 99.2% of the repertoires. For each V-J combination, a TCR clonal expansion and chaos score was defined as F50 clonal expansion divided by the chaos observed in the TCRdist matrix. Welch's t-statistics and random forest were used to reduce features to over ten V-J combinations, which were fed into a naive Bayes classifier. The Morisita-Horn index was used to measure how similar the thyroid and blood repertoires were. TCRdb handled the public reads itself, with Q25 trimming in fastp and clone calling in MiXCR, and kept productive beta chains. Every CDR3 protein is listed once, alongside the most common genes and DNA of its rows. TCRdb, not the original authors, processed these V and J calls. For this sample the table gives more than 1,000,000 distinct CDR3 sequences, of which about two fifths were detected only once. The ten largest clones add up to roughly 10% of the sample.

From the cysteine through the phenylalanine, the CDR3 covers 16 amino acids. Only the CDR3 DNA stays, 48 bases, in frame from base 1. The V end loses 7 bases and the J end loses 4 bases, and a stretch of 17 bases separates them. CDR1 is given as SGHAT and CDR2 as FQDESV, both from the germline V gene (reference sequence). This sample is drawn from a study of Graves' ophthalmopathy and Graves' hyperthyroidism (dated by TCRdb to the late 2010s). In terms of the full investigation: Hyperthyroidism was considered stable if no progression to ophthalmopathy occurred within 18 months of follow-up. TCR beta repertoire signatures were used to distinguish Graves' ophthalmopathy from Graves' hyperthyroidism and to predict progression to ophthalmopathy. In total, approximately 130 blood samples were TCR-sequenced: some 40 ophthalmopathy, under 80 hyperthyroidism and some 17 hyperthyroidism-to-ophthalmopathy patients. To explore V-J signatures that separate ophthalmopathy from hyperthyroidism, a discovery set of about 100 patients was enrolled, consisting of about 45 with ophthalmopathy and about 60 with stable hyperthyroidism. For independent validation, a separate cohort was made up of some 19 hyperthyroidism patients plus 17 patients who later progressed from hyperthyroidism to ophthalmopathy. In five to seven hyperthyroidism patients, T-cell repertoires of thyroid tissue and blood were compared. After sampling, hyperthyroidism patients received methimazole starting at 30 mg daily, and ophthalmopathy patients received high-dose intravenous methylprednisolone.

Patients with hyperthyroidism were aged 18 to 65 years, had been newly diagnosed, and had a disease duration of less than 2 months. Patients were excluded if they had other autoimmune diseases, uncontrolled infections, pregnancy or lactation. Diagnosis was based on clinical symptoms, serum thyroxine, TRAb, thyroid ultrasound and orbital computed tomography. Total RNA was extracted with Trizol reagent and quality-checked on an Agilent 2100 Bioanalyzer. The paper as a whole reports these results and caveats: Most expanded thyroid clonotypes with a frequency above 0.001 also appeared in blood, which suggests that blood repertoires may reflect the immune response in the thyroid. Sample size was not statistically predetermined, and group allocation was not concealed from the investigators. In validation, the model predicted ophthalmopathy progression with roughly 68% sensitivity and roughly 78% specificity; eleven to twelve predicted patients were CT-confirmed with GO in a median of around 6 months. In cross-validation, the 13-signature model distinguished ophthalmopathy from stable hyperthyroidism with approximately 88% sensitivity and roughly 81% specificity, and in the test set the corresponding values were roughly 80% and 76%.

The chain links TRBV11-1 with TRBJ1-6; D gene: possibly TRBD1, on 6 matching bases. The sequence came from an adult man with Graves' hyperthyroidism. Material: peripheral blood or thyroid tissue (not recorded which). The nucleotides are TGTGCCAGCATAGCAGGGGTTATTCCGTATAATTCACCCCTCCACTTT. This gives the protein CASIAGVIPYNSPLHF.